Below, 30 T cell receptor beta chains from the same sample are listed, as sequenced in a study of diagnostic markers for celiac disease. TCRdb reanalyzed the reads, giving one entry per CDR3 protein sequence and no DNA. This repertoire comprises around 7,500 distinct CDR3 sequences; its ten largest clones make up approximately 6.3%. Sequenced sample: either unsorted cells or a sorted T cell fraction (not recorded which). These receptors came from a human donor. This table probably holds off-target reads from a library built for another chain.

This chain uses TRBV18 with TRBJ1-5; TCRdb returns TRBD1, unconfirmable since there is no DNA. CDR1 is KGHSH and CDR2 is LQKENI in the germline V gene. The CDR3 spans 16 residues. The CDR3 sequence is CASSQETGAGNQPQHF.

This chain uses TRBV5-1 with TRBJ1-2; TCRdb's D call of TRBD1 is untestable without DNA. This CDR3 region has 13 residues. Germline-derived CDR1 and CDR2 are SGHRS and YFSETQ. The CDR3 here is CASSFRGQEGYTF.

The rearrangement uses TRBV6-2 or TRBV6-3 and TRBJ2-7. The germline V gene encodes CDR1 MNHEY and CDR2 SVGEGT. The CDR3 is 11 amino acids. The CDR3 loop is CASRSAYEQYF.

The J gene is TRBJ1-1, the V gene TRBV28; the D call from TCRdb, TRBD1, cannot be confirmed without DNA. The CDR3 has 14 residues. Germline V gene lookup returns CDR1 MDHEN and CDR2 SYDVKM. The CDR3 sequence is CASSSHRVATEAFF.

This sequence joins TRBV18 and TRBJ1-2; the TCRdb D gene call, TRBD1, has no DNA to confirm it. The germline CDR1 and CDR2 sequences are KGHSH and LQKENI. The CDR3 contains 14 residues. The CDR3 loop is CASSPGTGGDGYTF.

The rearrangement uses TRBV18 and TRBJ2-5; the TCRdb call, TRBD2, lacks DNA for checking. This CDR3 comprises 15 residues. Germline CDR1 and CDR2: KGHSH and LQKENI. This chain's CDR3 is CASSPPAGSRETQYF.

The gene calls are TRBV5-1 and TRBJ2-2. This CDR3 region has 14 residues. Germline-derived CDR1 and CDR2 are SGHRS and YFSETQ. Here the CDR3 reads CASSPVSNTGELFF. Filled out from reference TRBV5-1 and TRBJ2-2, the complete variable domain reads KAGVTQTPRYLIKTRGQQVTLSCSPISGHRSVSWYQQTPGQGLQFLFEYFSETQRNKGNFPGRFSGRQFSNSRSEMNVSTLELGDSALYLCASSPVSNTGELFFGEGSRLTVL.

The genes are TRBV28 and TRBJ2-6; TCRdb returns TRBD1, unconfirmable since there is no DNA. Germline V gene data show CDR1 as MDHEN and CDR2 as SYDVKM. The CDR3 consists of 17 residues. The CDR3 loop is CASSFWVGGSGANVLTF.

The V and J genes are TRBV18 and TRBJ1-2. This CDR3 contains 11 residues. Germline loops: CDR1 KGHSH, CDR2 LQKENI. The CDR3 spells CASSPDNGYTF.

V usage is TRBV28 and J usage is TRBJ1-1. CDR1 is MDHEN, CDR2 SYDVKM, per germline. CDR3 length equals 16 residues. CDR3 sequence: CASSPNAGNPNTEAFF.

This clonotype is called medium-sized based on its frequency. The chain couples TRBV20-1 to TRBJ2-5. There are 11 residues in the CDR3. In germline, CDR1 is DFQATT, CDR2 SNEGSKA (reference sequence). The chain's CDR3 is CSARTDGTQYF.

The chain uses TRBV7-9 and TRBJ1-2; TCRdb selects TRBD1, and the lack of DNA leaves this call unchecked. This CDR3 has 13 amino acids. Germline CDR1 reads SEHNR; CDR2 reads FQNEAQ (reference sequence). CDR3 loop: CASSFGADYGYTF.

This chain uses TRBV4-1 with TRBJ1-3. CDR1 MGHRA and CDR2 YSYEKL come from the germline V gene. The CDR3 totals 17 residues. CDR3: CASSKLSSGLPGNTIYF.

Judged by frequency, this clonotype is medium-sized. The rearrangement links TRBV20-1 to TRBJ1-2; TCRdb outputs TRBD1, but without DNA this stays unchecked. Germline lookup yields CDR1 DFQATT and CDR2 SNEGSKA (reference sequence). The CDR3 is 14 residues long. This chain's CDR3 is CSAPRGTGIRGYTF.

This clonotype shows up as medium-sized by frequency. The rearrangement links TRBV5-1 to TRBJ1-5. The CDR3 spans 13 residues. CDR1 and CDR2 from the germline V gene are SGHRS and YFSETQ. The CDR3 sequence: CASSPGLNQPQHF.

The rearrangement links TRBV10-3 to TRBJ1-1. From germline, CDR1 is ENHRY and CDR2 SYGVKD. The CDR3 contains 14 residues. The CDR3 sequence: CAISARVLRTEAFF.

The gene calls are TRBV12-3 or TRBV12-4 and TRBJ1-4; TCRdb designates TRBD1, a call that cannot be tested without DNA. This CDR3 has 14 amino acids. CDR3 sequence: CASSIDRGNEKLFF.

This clonotype counts as medium-sized by frequency. This chain connects TRBV7-9 to TRBJ2-5; TCRdb's D gene call, TRBD1, goes unchecked for lack of DNA. CDR1 is SEHNR, CDR2 FQNEAQ, per germline (reference sequence). This CDR3 is built from 13 residues. The CDR3 reads CASSLDRGQTQYF.

This clonotype ranks as medium-sized in terms of frequency. CDR3 sequence: CSAREPITSGRSYEQFF. The chain couples TRBV20-1 to TRBJ2-1; with no DNA, the TCRdb D assignment of TRBD2 cannot be verified. Looked up from germline, CDR1 is DFQATT and CDR2 is SNEGSKA (reference sequence). This CDR3 has 17 amino acids.

The V gene is TRBV25-1, the J gene TRBJ1-2; TCRdb calls TRBD1, which cannot be checked without DNA. CDR3 length: 14 amino acids. CDR1 and CDR2 from the germline V gene are MGHDK and SYGVNS. This CDR3 is CASKGEGEVYGYTF.

The gene calls are TRBV7-9 and TRBJ1-1. The CDR3 has 12 residues. Germline-derived CDR1 and CDR2 are SEHNR and FQNEAQ (reference sequence). CDR3 amino acids: CASSLDLGEAFF.

This chain links TRBV4-2 with TRBJ1-2; TCRdb returns TRBD1, unconfirmable since there is no DNA. Germline-derived CDR1 and CDR2 are LGHNA and YNFKEQ. This CDR3 spans 14 amino acids. The CDR3: CASSQANRDTGYTF.

The rearrangement joins TRBV7-2 to TRBJ1-2; TCRdb's assignment of TRBD1 cannot be checked, as there is no DNA. The CDR3 loop spans 14 amino acids. Germline V gene lookup returns CDR1 SGHTA and CDR2 FQGNSA. The CDR3 spells CASSYLGGQYGYTF.

The gene calls are TRBV6-5 and TRBJ2-1; TCRdb reports TRBD2, a call that lacks DNA to check it against. The germline gives CDR1 MNHEY, CDR2 SVGAGI. The CDR3 runs 15 residues. The chain's CDR3 is CASSYLGPTSYEQFF.

The V call is TRBV20-1, the J call TRBJ2-5; no DNA is available, so the TRBD1 call from TCRdb remains unchecked. The germline CDR1 and CDR2 sequences are DFQATT and SNEGSKA (reference sequence). The CDR3 has 13 residues. The chain's CDR3 is CSPSLGQRETQYF.

V is TRBV30 and J is TRBJ2-7; TCRdb's assignment of TRBD2 cannot be checked, as there is no DNA. The CDR3 has 15 residues. Looked up from germline, CDR1 is GTSNPN and CDR2 is SVGIG (reference sequence). The CDR3 loop is CAASAGSLALYEQYF.

This clonotype is called medium-sized (0.01 to 0.1%) based on its frequency. CDR3 amino acids: CASSFNGQGVTEAFF. This chain connects TRBV5-1 to TRBJ1-1; with no DNA, the TCRdb D assignment of TRBD1 cannot be verified. From germline, CDR1 is SGHRS and CDR2 YFSETQ. The CDR3 covers 15 residues.

V usage is TRBV5-1 and J usage is TRBJ1-5. The CDR3 loop spans 13 amino acids. CDR1 and CDR2 (germline): SGHRS, YFSETQ. The CDR3 sequence: CASSFSGNQPQHF.

The rearrangement joins TRBV6-5 to TRBJ1-2. Germline CDR1 reads MNHEY; CDR2 reads SVGAGI. This CDR3 is built from 13 residues. CDR3 amino acids: CASSPGAAYGYTF.

The genes are TRBV12-3 or TRBV12-4 and TRBJ2-2. The CDR3 covers 15 residues. The CDR3: CASSLISGDAGELFF.